Below are 26 T cell receptor beta chains sequenced from a single sample in a study of shared clonotypes between healthy human individuals. Profiling relied on immunoSEQ multiplex PCR, and the TCRdb table lists in-frame clones only, not all of them. The repertoire has some 2,500,000 clones, over 85% of them found once; the top ten carry around 0.37%. The sequenced material came from naive CD4+ T cells from PBMCs. Subset here: CD45RA+ positively selected. The source is a man between 18 and 29 years old in good health. Some clones in this sample may be carry-over from other donors' samples.

The rearrangement uses TRBV7-3 and TRBJ2-5; either TRBD1 or TRBD2 may fit D (5 bases each). CDR1 is SGHTA, CDR2 FQGTGA, per germline. Trimming pared 0 bases from V and 1 base from J, leaving 9 bases between. The CDR3 loop spans 15 amino acids. The CDR3 protein is CASSLTGTRQETQYF. The CDR3 DNA follows: TGTGCCAGCAGCTTAACGGGGACGCGCCAAGAGACCCAGTACTTC.

The chain couples TRBV27 to TRBJ1-2, with unresolved D. In germline, CDR1 is MNHEY, CDR2 SMNVEV (reference sequence). With 2 bases removed from V and 2 bases from J, the gap between germline ends came to 12 bases. CDR3 length: 15 residues. This CDR3 is CASSLGRSPNYGYTF. The DNA of the CDR3 is TGTGCCAGCAGTTTAGGGAGGAGTCCGAACTATGGCTACACCTTC.

The J gene is TRBJ2-6, the V gene TRBV7-6, with 8 bases lining up with TRBD1. Germline CDR1 is SGHVS and CDR2 is FNYEAQ. V lost 5 bases to trimming and J lost 0 bases; unmatched junction nucleotides: 6. The CDR3 extends over 17 amino acids. The CDR3: CASSLRTGSSGANVLTF. The CDR3 bases are TGTGCCAGCAGCCTCCGGACAGGGTCCTCTGGGGCCAACGTCCTGACTTTC.

The CDR3 spells CASSSRLRGGYTF. In nucleotides, the CDR3 is TGTGCCAGCAGTTCCCGCTTACGGGGTGGCTACACCTTC. J is TRBJ1-2 and V is TRBV6-1; no definite D call. CDR3 length: 13 residues. From germline, CDR1 is MNHNS and CDR2 SASEGT. The V end was cut by 5 bases, the J end by 7 bases, with 14 bases between.

This rearrangement joins TRBV11-2 to TRBJ2-5; D perhaps matches TRBD2 (5 bases). The CDR3 has 16 amino acids. The V end lost 4 bases, the J end lost 4 bases, and 19 bases lay between the germline ends. CDR1 and CDR2 (germline): SGHAT, FQNNGV. CDR3 region: CASSSRRLAGVETQYF. The DNA for the CDR3 is TGTGCCAGCAGCTCCAGACGGCTAGCAGGCGTAGAGACCCAGTACTTC.

The V and J genes are TRBV6-1 and TRBJ2-7, with a tentative D call TRBD1 (5 bases). The V end was cut by 1 base, the J end by 2 bases, with 9 bases between. Per the germline V gene, CDR1 is MNHNS and CDR2 is SASEGT. The CDR3 extends over 14 amino acids. This chain's CDR3 is CASSEVLGAYEQYF. As DNA, the CDR3 is TGTGCCAGCAGTGAAGTTTTAGGGGCCTACGAGCAGTACTTC.

Details on this clone: Additional DNA sequences in this sample encode the identical CDR3. The rearrangement uses TRBV11-2 and TRBJ2-2, with 8 bases matching TRBD2. Germline-derived CDR1 and CDR2 are SGHAT and FQNNGV. After removal of 1 base from V and 1 base from J, the junction contained 2 bases not matched to a gene. The CDR3 totals 16 residues. CDR3 DNA: TGTGCCAGCAGCTTAGGGCTAGCGGGGAACACCGGGGAGCTGTTTTTT. Its protein product is CASSLGLAGNTGELFF.

CDR3 DNA sequence: TGTGCCAGCAGTTTTGCTAGCGGGAGGGGGGACACCGGGGAGCTGTTTTTT. Translation: CASSFASGRGDTGELFF. The chain has TRBV27 and TRBJ2-2, with 12 bases matching TRBD2. The CDR3 sequence is 17 residues long. The ends lost 3 bases at V and 3 bases at J; junction bases unmatched: 5. Germline CDR1 reads MNHEY; CDR2 reads SMNVEV (reference sequence).

For this clone: The sample contains more than one DNA sequence encoding this CDR3. The V call is TRBV18, the J call TRBJ2-5, with 9 bases fitting TRBD1. V was pared by 5 bases and J by 5 bases, with 3 bases of the junction left unmatched. The germline CDR1 and CDR2 sequences are KGHSH and LQKENI. This CDR3 is 13 amino acids long. CDR3 amino acids: CASSGQGSETQYF. In DNA, the CDR3 is TGTGCCAGCTCAGGACAGGGGTCGGAGACCCAGTACTTC.

The chain joins TRBV7-2 to TRBJ2-5, with 12 bases fitting TRBD2. Trimming removed 5 bases from V and 4 bases from J; junction bases left unmatched: 8. CDR1 SGHTA and CDR2 FQGNSA come from the germline V gene. The CDR3 runs to 16 residues. The DNA for the CDR3 is TGTGCCAGCAGCCTCCCACTAGCGGGAGGCGGAGAGACCCAGTACTTC. Translation: CASSLPLAGGGETQYF. Combining the CDR3 with reference TRBV7-2 and TRBJ2-5 gives the whole variable domain GAGVSQSPSNKVTEKGKDVELRCDPISGHTALYWYRQSLGQGLEFLIYFQGNSAPDKSGLPSDRFSAERTGGSVSTLTIQRTQQEDSAVYLCASSLPLAGGGETQYFGPGTRLLVL.

The chain couples TRBV5-4 to TRBJ2-1, with 7 nucleotides matching TRBD2. Trimming took 4 bases from V and 9 from J; bases not matched to a gene: 16. Per the germline V gene, CDR1 is SGHNT and CDR2 is YYREEE (reference sequence). CDR3 length: 16 residues. This CDR3 reads CASSPPSGGGPGEQFF. DNA of the CDR3: TGTGCCAGCAGCCCCCCCTCCGGGGGAGGGCCGGGTGAGCAGTTCTTC.

The chain has TRBV10-2 and TRBJ1-2; unclear D gene. CDR1 is WSHSY and CDR2 is SAAADI in the germline V gene. Trimming pared 0 bases from V and 8 bases from J, leaving 13 bases between. The CDR3 spans 14 residues. This chain's CDR3 is CASSESLLPGGYTF. DNA for the CDR3: TGCGCCAGCAGTGAGTCGTTATTACCGGGGGGCTACACCTTC.

This sequence joins TRBV4-1 and TRBJ1-5; D might be TRBD1 (5 bases). Germline CDR1 is MGHRA and CDR2 is YSYEKL. The CDR3 length is 17 residues. The V end lost 4 bases, the J end lost 9 bases, and 25 bases lay between the germline ends. CDR3 in DNA: TGCGCCAGCAGCCCTCGGCTGACTGGGACGGAGGAGAGGCCCCAGCATTTT. Translated, it gives CASSPRLTGTEERPQHF.

This sequence joins TRBV6-5 and TRBJ1-2; D call uncertain. V was cut by 5 bases and J by 8 bases, with 21 bases left in between. CDR1 and CDR2 from the germline V gene are MNHEY and SVGAGI. CDR3 length equals 15 residues. CDR3 region: CASSLTLTPGSGYTF. The CDR3 bases are TGTGCCAGCAGTCTGACCCTAACCCCGGGCAGCGGCTACACCTTC.

This clone was observed a handful of times. The rearrangement joins TRBV28 to TRBJ2-7; 7 bases are a match to TRBD1. This CDR3 has 15 amino acids. V was pared by 8 bases and J by 2 bases, with 12 bases of the junction left unmatched. Looked up from germline, CDR1 is MDHEN and CDR2 is SYDVKM. CDR3 sequence reads: CASARTGGTTYEQYF. CDR3 in DNA: TGTGCCAGCGCACGGACAGGCGGTACCACCTACGAGCAGTACTTC.

The chain couples TRBV13 to TRBJ1-5; 10 bases agree with TRBD1. The V gene's germline CDR1 is PRHDT and CDR2 FYEKMQ (reference sequence). There are 17 residues in the CDR3. Trimming at V came to 0 bases and at J to 7 bases, leaving 9 bases not matched to a gene. CDR3 bases: TGTGCCAGCAGCTTAGGGGGGACAGGGGATTGGGTCCAGCCCCAGCATTTT. Translating it yields CASSLGGTGDWVQPQHF.

The V gene is TRBV6-5, the J gene TRBJ1-2; no clear D gene. This CDR3 contains 15 residues. Trimming removed 2 bases at V and 4 bases at J, with 14 bases between. The germline gives CDR1 MNHEY, CDR2 SVGAGI. CDR3 residues: CASSYGPAMTYGYTF. CDR3 nucleotide sequence: TGTGCCAGCAGTTACGGGCCAGCCATGACCTATGGCTACACCTTC.

CDR3 nucleotides: TGCGCCAGCAGGTTTACGGTGTCCTCTGGGGCCAACGTCCTGACTTTC. Translating gives CASRFTVSSGANVLTF. The chain combines TRBV5-1 with TRBJ2-6; D is undetermined. Looked up from germline, CDR1 is SGHRS and CDR2 is YFSETQ. Trimming took off 5 bases at V and 0 bases at J, with 12 bases between the two ends. The CDR3 runs to 16 residues. The whole variable domain, remainder taken from reference TRBV5-1 and TRBJ2-6, is KAGVTQTPRYLIKTRGQQVTLSCSPISGHRSVSWYQQTPGQGLQFLFEYFSETQRNKGNFPGRFSGRQFSNSRSEMNVSTLELGDSALYLCASRFTVSSGANVLTFGAGSRLTVL.

The rearrangement joins TRBV15 to TRBJ2-7; a weak D match, TRBD2 (5 bases). This CDR3 contains 15 residues. Germline CDR1 LNHNV, CDR2 YYDKDF (reference sequence). V was pared by 0 bases and J by 3 bases, with 12 bases between. CDR3 residues: CATSRDFVAHYEQYF. CDR3 in DNA: TGTGCCACCAGCAGAGATTTCGTAGCGCACTACGAGCAGTACTTC.

The chain is built from TRBV5-8 and TRBJ2-3; D possibly corresponds to TRBD1 (5 bases). Germline values: CDR1 SGHTS, CDR2 YDEGEE. Deletions cut 1 base from V and 5 bases from J, with 11 bases between. This CDR3 is built from 14 residues. The CDR3 reads CASSLYPGQDTQYF. CDR3 DNA sequence: TGTGCCAGCAGCTTGTATCCAGGGCAAGATACGCAGTATTTT.

V gene TRBV28 combines with J gene TRBJ1-2; D remains ambiguous. The CDR3 spans 12 residues. Germline-derived CDR1 and CDR2 are MDHEN and SYDVKM. V gave up 7 bases and J gave up 4 bases, with 10 bases separating them. The CDR3 here is CASKSQSYGYTF. The CDR3 DNA sequence: TGTGCCAGCAAATCCCAGTCCTATGGCTACACCTTC.

V usage is TRBV27 and J usage is TRBJ2-1; D unresolved. V was shortened by 3 bases and J by 0 bases, with 6 bases between the two germline ends. CDR1 is MNHEY, CDR2 SMNVEV, per germline (reference sequence). The CDR3 has 14 amino acids. The CDR3 sequence: CASSFSTSYNEQFF. The CDR3 DNA reads TGTGCCAGCAGTTTTTCCACCTCCTACAATGAGCAGTTCTTC.

The chain is built from TRBV25-1 and TRBJ2-2; 8 nucleotides match TRBD1. Germline V lookup: CDR1 MGHDK, CDR2 SYGVNS. The CDR3 sequence is 13 residues long. V gave up 8 bases and J gave up 5 bases; unmatched junction bases: 4. For the CDR3, the DNA is TGTGCCAGCGGAAGACAGGGGACCGGGGAGCTGTTTTTT. Translation: CASGRQGTGELFF.

The chain joins TRBV7-2 to TRBJ1-5; D is perhaps TRBD1 (6 bases). There are 18 residues in the CDR3. CDR1 is SGHTA, CDR2 FQGNSA, per germline. The V end lost 2 bases, the J end lost 7 bases, and 24 bases lay between the germline ends. CDR3 amino acids: CASSLRLRGGARGQPQHF. The CDR3 region has the DNA TGTGCCAGCAGCTTACGCCTTCGGGGGGGGGCGAGGGGCCAGCCCCAGCATTTT.

DNA for the CDR3: TGTGCCAGCAGTGCCCAGGGCCTGGGAGAGGAAGCTTTCTTT. Translation gives CASSAQGLGEEAFF. The rearrangement uses TRBV6-1 and TRBJ1-1; tentative D call: TRBD1 (5 bases). Germline values: CDR1 MNHNS, CDR2 SASEGT. The length of the CDR3 is 14 residues. V lost 4 bases and J 8 bases, leaving 17 bases between the germline ends.

V usage is TRBV7-9 and J usage is TRBJ1-4, with a possible D match to TRBD1 (5 bases). The V gene's germline CDR1 is SEHNR and CDR2 FQNEAQ (reference sequence). V dropped 5 bases and J dropped 4 bases, with 14 bases sitting between them. This CDR3 is built from 15 residues. CDR3 coding DNA: TGTGCCAGCAGCAAAGGGGACGGGAATAATGAAAAACTGTTTTTT. Translation: CASSKGDGNNEKLFF.